One sample yielded the 19 T cell receptor beta chains listed below, sequenced in a study of a mutant IDH1 vaccine in newly diagnosed glioma. The time point was: baseline, week 1 (first vaccination visit). The treatment: pre-vaccination baseline after standard-of-care therapy. The assay was immunoSEQ multiplex PCR, and TCRdb's table has in-frame clones only and misses some. This table holds about 50,000 clones, approximately 90% found once. The sequencing here drew on PBMCs, taken from a glioma patient treated with radiotherapy, temozolomide or both. These receptors were obtained from a man aged 40-55 years with glioma.

The CDR3 DNA reads TGCGCCAGCAGCCAAGATAGCGGAGTAGGTAGGGAGCAGTACTTC. Translation gives CASSQDSGVGREQYF. The chain links TRBV4-3 to TRBJ2-7; tentatively, D is TRBD2 (6 bases). The CDR3 covers 15 residues. The V gene's germline CDR1 is LGHNA and CDR2 YSLEER. Trimming cost V 0 bases and J 7 bases, with 16 bases left between them.

The chain carries TRBV18 and TRBJ2-1; the D call may be TRBD1 or TRBD2 (6 bases each). Trimming pared 3 bases from V and 6 bases from J, leaving 15 bases between. The germline CDR1 and CDR2 sequences are KGHSH and LQKENI. CDR3 size: 15 residues. CDR3 sequence reads: CASSPTLGGLNEQFF. DNA for the CDR3: TGTGCCAGCTCACCGACTCTGGGGGGCCTCAATGAGCAGTTCTTC.

This clone has a handful of counts. The V gene is TRBV5-5, the J gene TRBJ2-7, with 8 bases that match TRBD2. Germline V gives CDR1 SGHKS, CDR2 YYEKEE (reference sequence). Unmatched junction bases numbered 13, after V lost 4 bases and J lost 4 bases. The CDR3 spans 16 residues. The CDR3 sequence is CASSPLAGTSRYEQYF. As DNA, the CDR3 is TGTGCCAGCAGCCCCCTCGCCGGGACTAGTAGGTACGAGCAGTACTTC.

V gene TRBV15 combines with J gene TRBJ2-1, with D hard to call. V gave up 8 bases and J gave up 6 bases, with 20 bases separating them. There are 15 residues in the CDR3. Per the germline V gene, CDR1 is LNHNV and CDR2 is YYDKDF (reference sequence). The CDR3 loop is CATSRSFPFVNEQFF. The CDR3 DNA is TGTGCCACCTCCAGAAGCTTTCCTTTCGTCAATGAGCAGTTCTTC.

The rearrangement uses TRBV4-1 and TRBJ2-3; TRBD2 matches 8 bases. Germline values: CDR1 MGHRA, CDR2 YSYEKL. V dropped 0 bases and J dropped 4; count of bases not matched to a gene: 6. The CDR3 contains 16 residues. As DNA, the CDR3 is TGCGCCAGCAGCCAAGACGCCCCCGGGAGGGCAGATACGCAGTATTTT. Translation: CASSQDAPGRADTQYF.

This clone was detected only a few times. This chain links TRBV4-1 with TRBJ1-5; possibly TRBD1 for D (6 bases). Trimming took off 4 bases at V and 1 base at J, with 14 bases between the two ends. The CDR3 is 16 residues long. CDR1 and CDR2 (germline): MGHRA, YSYEKL. CDR3 in amino acids: CASSPSPGQSNQPQHF. CDR3 bases: TGCGCCAGCAGCCCCAGCCCGGGACAAAGCAATCAGCCCCAGCATTTT.

The rearrangement joins TRBV5-1 to TRBJ2-7; the match to TRBD2 covers 9 bases. The CDR3 extends over 16 amino acids. The germline V gene has CDR1 SGHRS and CDR2 YFSETQ. V lost 0 bases to trimming and J lost 0 bases; unmatched junction nucleotides: 4. Written as DNA, the CDR3 is TGCGCCAGCAGCTTGGGACTAGCGGCCCTCTCCTACGAGCAGTACTTC. It encodes CASSLGLAALSYEQYF.

The rearrangement joins TRBV28 to TRBJ2-7; 9 nucleotides line up with TRBD1. V was pared by 4 bases and J by 4 bases, with 8 bases of the junction left unmatched. The CDR3 is 15 amino acids. From germline, CDR1 is MDHEN and CDR2 SYDVKM. CDR3 coding DNA: TGTGCCAGCAGTTCCGCCGGGACAGGGCCTTACGAGCAGTACTTC. Its translation is CASSSAGTGPYEQYF.

Here the CDR3 reads CASSGRSSFGSGNTIYF. CDR3 sequence (DNA): TGCGCCAGCAGCGGACGTTCATCGTTCGGCTCTGGAAACACCATATATTTT. This rearrangement joins TRBV4-1 to TRBJ1-3; D not resolved. Germline assignment: CDR1 MGHRA and CDR2 YSYEKL. Trimming left V 5 bases short and J 0 bases short, with 17 bases between. There are 17 residues in the CDR3.

The rearrangement links TRBV19 to TRBJ2-7, with no clear D. Germline CDR1 is LNHDA and CDR2 is SQIVND (reference sequence). Deletions cut 9 bases from V and 0 bases from J, with 3 bases between. The CDR3 length is 10 residues. CDR3 residues: CARSSYEQYF. The CDR3 DNA reads as TGTGCCAGGAGCTCCTACGAGCAGTACTTC.

The chain joins TRBV7-9 to TRBJ1-1; 7 bases map to TRBD1. V shed 5 bases, J shed 11 bases, and the junction held 11 bases outside the gene matches. There are 13 residues in the CDR3. The germline gives CDR1 SEHNR, CDR2 FQNEAQ (reference sequence). CDR3 sequence: CASSPQGGAGAFF. The CDR3 DNA sequence: TGTGCCAGCAGCCCCCAGGGGGGCGCTGGTGCTTTCTTT.

This chain joins TRBV6-6 and TRBJ1-1; 8 nucleotides agree with TRBD1. Losses at the gene ends were 6 bases for V and 3 bases for J; bases not matched to a gene: 6. From germline, CDR1 is MNHNY and CDR2 SVGAGI (reference sequence). The length of the CDR3 is 14 residues. CDR3 coding DNA: TGTGCCAGCAGGAGGGGACAGGAAGACACTGAAGCTTTCTTT. Encoded protein: CASRRGQEDTEAFF.

The V gene is TRBV9, the J gene TRBJ2-5, with D tentatively TRBD1 or TRBD2 (6 bases each). This CDR3 is built from 14 residues. Germline V gives CDR1 SGDLS, CDR2 YYNGEE. Trimming took 5 bases from V and 3 from J, leaving 14 bases between them. Written as DNA, the CDR3 is TGTGCCAGCAGTTCAGAGGGGGGAGAAGAGACCCAGTACTTC. It encodes CASSSEGGEETQYF. The entire variable domain, with the rest obtained from reference TRBV9 and TRBJ2-5, is as follows: DSGVTQTPKHLITATGQRVTLRCSPRSGDLSVYWYQQSLDQGLQFLIQYYNGEERAKGNILERFSAQQFPDLHSELNLSSLELGDSALYFCASSSEGGEETQYFGPGTRLLVL.

This clone was seen only once. The V gene is TRBV6-6, the J gene TRBJ1-1, with D perhaps TRBD1 (5 bases). The CDR3 contains 13 residues. Per the germline V gene, CDR1 is MNHNY and CDR2 is SVGAGI (reference sequence). The V and J ends lost 7 bases and 0 bases respectively, with 9 bases between them. The CDR3 here is CASTRQLNTEAFF. As DNA, the CDR3 is TGTGCCAGCACCCGACAGCTGAACACTGAAGCTTTCTTT.

The chain employs TRBV9 and TRBJ1-1, with D maybe TRBD1 (5 bases). V lost 0 bases, J lost 0 bases, and 9 bases lay in between. The CDR3 totals 15 residues. Looked up from germline, CDR1 is SGDLS and CDR2 is YYNGEE. The CDR3 sequence: CASSVGGAVNTEAFF. CDR3 DNA: TGTGCCAGCAGCGTAGGTGGGGCGGTGAACACTGAAGCTTTCTTT. Filled out from reference TRBV9 and TRBJ1-1, the complete variable domain reads DSGVTQTPKHLITATGQRVTLRCSPRSGDLSVYWYQQSLDQGLQFLIQYYNGEERAKGNILERFSAQQFPDLHSELNLSSLELGDSALYFCASSVGGAVNTEAFFGQGTRLTVV.

The chain combines TRBV6-5 with TRBJ2-2; weak D call: TRBD2 (6 bases). Trimming stripped 7 bases from V and 2 bases from J, with 14 bases between. From germline, CDR1 is MNHEY and CDR2 SVGAGI. This CDR3 has 15 residues. CDR3 sequence reads: CASTRDGLNTGELFF. The CDR3 DNA is TGTGCCAGCACCAGGGACGGACTAAACACCGGGGAGCTGTTTTTT.

The chain recombines TRBV19 with TRBJ1-1; D is possibly TRBD1 (5 bases). This CDR3 has 12 residues. The V end was cut by 7 bases, the J end by 1 base, with 7 bases between. Germline assignment: CDR1 LNHDA and CDR2 SQIVND (reference sequence). This CDR3 reads CASNQGNTEAFF. In DNA, the CDR3 is TGTGCCAGTAATCAGGGGAACACTGAAGCTTTCTTT.

The V call is TRBV28, the J call TRBJ2-7; TRBD2 agrees at 7 bases. Germline trimming cut 6 bases from V and 1 base from J; bases unmatched to any gene: 6. The CDR3 extends over 14 amino acids. Germline V gene lookup returns CDR1 MDHEN and CDR2 SYDVKM. For the CDR3, the DNA is TGTGCCAGCAGGCCAACGGGGGGATCCTACGAGCAGTACTTC. Amino acids: CASRPTGGSYEQYF.

A single count supports this clone. V gene TRBV6-5 combines with J gene TRBJ2-7, with a tentative D call TRBD2 (5 bases). Trimming removed 7 bases at V and 5 bases at J, with 15 bases between. The germline V gene encodes CDR1 MNHEY and CDR2 SVGAGI. The CDR3 runs to 13 residues. This CDR3 is CASKSSAIHEQYF. The CDR3 nucleotides read TGTGCCAGCAAGAGTAGCGCAATCCACGAGCAGTACTTC.